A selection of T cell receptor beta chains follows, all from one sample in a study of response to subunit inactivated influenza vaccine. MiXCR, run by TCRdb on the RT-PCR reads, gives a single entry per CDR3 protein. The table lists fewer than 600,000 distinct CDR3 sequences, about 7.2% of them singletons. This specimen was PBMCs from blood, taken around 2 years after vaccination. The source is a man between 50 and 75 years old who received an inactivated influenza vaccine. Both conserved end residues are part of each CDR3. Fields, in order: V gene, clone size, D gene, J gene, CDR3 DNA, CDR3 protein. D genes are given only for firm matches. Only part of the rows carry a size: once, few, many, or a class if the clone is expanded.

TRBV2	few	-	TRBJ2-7	TGTGCCAGCAGTGGCTTGTCCGAGCAGTACTTC	CASSGLSEQYF
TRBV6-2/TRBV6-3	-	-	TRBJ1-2	TGTGCCAGCAGCGTACAGGAGTATGGCTACACCTTC	CASSVQEYGYTF
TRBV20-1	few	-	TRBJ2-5	TGCAGTGCTAGAGATTACCTCCCCTCCCAAGAGACCCAGTACTTC	CSARDYLPSQETQYF
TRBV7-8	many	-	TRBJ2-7	TGTGCCAGCAGCTTAGGCGCTAGAGGGGGATACGAGCAGTACTTC	CASSLGARGGYEQYF
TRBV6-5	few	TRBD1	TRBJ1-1	TGTGCCAGCAGTTCTCCGGGACAGGGGAATATGAACACTGAAGCTTTCTTT	CASSSPGQGNMNTEAFF
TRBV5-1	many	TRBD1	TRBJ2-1	TGCGCCAGCAGCTCGCGTGTGGACAGGTTCTCCTACAATGAGCAGTTCTTC	CASSSRVDRFSYNEQFF
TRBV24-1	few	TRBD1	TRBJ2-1	TGTGCCACCAGTCCAACGGGACAGGGATTCTACAATGAGCAGTTCTTC	CATSPTGQGFYNEQFF
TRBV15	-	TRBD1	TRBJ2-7	TGTGCCACCAGCAGAGATTTCGTCGGGACAGGGTCCTACGAGCAGTACTTC	CATSRDFVGTGSYEQYF
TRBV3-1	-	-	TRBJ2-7	TGTGCCAGCAGCCAAGATCCGCTCTACGAGCAGTACTTC	CASSQDPLYEQYF
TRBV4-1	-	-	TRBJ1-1	TGCGCCAGCAGGAGGTCCGGGCAGGGGCCAAACACTGAAGCTTTCTTT	CASRRSGQGPNTEAFF
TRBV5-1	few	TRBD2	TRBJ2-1	TGCGCCAGCAGCTTGGTTGGTAGCGGGAGTTTTGAGCAGTTCTTC	CASSLVGSGSFEQFF
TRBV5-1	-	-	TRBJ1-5	TGCGCCAGCAGCTTGGATCCAGGGAGGAATCAGCCCCAGCATTTT	CASSLDPGRNQPQHF
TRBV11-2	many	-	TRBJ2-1	TGTGCCAGCAGCTTAGATTCCACAACTGAGCAGTTCTTC	CASSLDSTTEQFF
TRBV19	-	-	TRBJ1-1	TGTGCCAGTAGTATCGGACAGACGAACACTGAAGCTTTCTTT	CASSIGQTNTEAFF
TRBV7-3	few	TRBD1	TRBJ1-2	TGTGCCAGCAGCCCAGCTGCAGGGGGCGGCTATGGCTACACCTTC	CASSPAAGGGYGYTF
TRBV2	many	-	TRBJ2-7	TGTGCCAGCAGTGAAATGCAGACCTACGAGCAGTACTTC	CASSEMQTYEQYF
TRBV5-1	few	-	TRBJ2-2	TGCGCCAGCAGCACGACTCTCAACACCGGGGAGCTGTTTTTT	CASSTTLNTGELFF
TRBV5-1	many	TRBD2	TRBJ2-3	TGCGCCAGCAGCACGGGGACTAGCGGGTACACAGATACGCAGTATTTT	CASSTGTSGYTDTQYF
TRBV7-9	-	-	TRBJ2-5	TGTGCCAGCAGCCCAGTGGGGAGGATGGAGACCCAGTACTTC	CASSPVGRMETQYF
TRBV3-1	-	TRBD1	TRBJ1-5	TGTGCCAGCAGCCAAGGCGGGACAGTTAATCAGCCCCAGCATTTT	CASSQGGTVNQPQHF
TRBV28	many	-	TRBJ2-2	TGTGCCAGCAGTTTATGGGCCAGGGGCCTTCTAAATTCGAACACCGGGGAGCTGTTTTTT	CASSLWARGLLNSNTGELFF
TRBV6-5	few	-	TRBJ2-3	TGTGCCAGCAGTTACTCGAGGCAGACCACAGATACGCAGTATTTT	CASSYSRQTTDTQYF
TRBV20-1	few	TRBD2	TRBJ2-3	TGCAGTGCTAGAACCGGGTCTAGCGGGAGGGCTACGCAGTATTTT	CSARTGSSGRATQYF
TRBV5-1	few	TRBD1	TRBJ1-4	TGCGCCAGCAGCGCGGACGGGACAGGGCTTGAAAAACTGTTTTTT	CASSADGTGLEKLFF
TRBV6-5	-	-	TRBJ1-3	TGTGCCAGCAGTTACTCCGCTTTGGGGTCTGGAAACACCATATATTTT	CASSYSALGSGNTIYF